The source of this TCR beta chain is a study of blood T cell repertoires in COVID-19. Overall study: Nucleic acid was either cDNA or gDNA, and it came from T cells, B-cell-depleted T cells, or PBMCs.

Measured with immunoSEQ multiplex PCR; TCRdb has only the in-frame clones, and not every one. The sample has 200,000 to 250,000 clones, around 80% seen once. In this sample, this clone turned up once. This CDR3 comprises 17 residues. Trimming took 0 bases from V and 7 from J; bases not matched to a gene: 9. Germline V gene lookup returns CDR1 SGDLS and CDR2 YYNGEE. This receptor was obtained from a human donor in a cohort sampled during active COVID-19. The chain joins TRBV9 to TRBJ2-1, with TRBD2 identical over 11 bases. The sequenced sample was peripheral blood. The CDR3 region has the DNA TGTGCCAGCAGCGTAGGTAGCGGGGGGGTCTTCAAGAATGAGCAGTTCTTC. Its protein product is CASSVGSGGVFKNEQFF.